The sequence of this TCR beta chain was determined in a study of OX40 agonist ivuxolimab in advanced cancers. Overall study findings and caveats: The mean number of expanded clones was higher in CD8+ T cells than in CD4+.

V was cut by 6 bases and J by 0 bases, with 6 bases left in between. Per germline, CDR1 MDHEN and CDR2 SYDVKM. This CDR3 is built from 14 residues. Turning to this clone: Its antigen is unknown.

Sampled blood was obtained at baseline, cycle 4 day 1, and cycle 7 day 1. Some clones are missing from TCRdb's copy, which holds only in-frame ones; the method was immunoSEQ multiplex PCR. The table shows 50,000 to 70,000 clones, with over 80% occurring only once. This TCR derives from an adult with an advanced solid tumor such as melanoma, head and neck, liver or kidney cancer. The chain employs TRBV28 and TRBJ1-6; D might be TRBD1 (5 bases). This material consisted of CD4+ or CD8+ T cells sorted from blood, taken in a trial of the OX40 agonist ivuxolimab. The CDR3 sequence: CASRDSSYNSPLHF. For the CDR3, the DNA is TGTGCCAGCAGAGACAGCTCCTATAATTCACCCCTCCACTTT. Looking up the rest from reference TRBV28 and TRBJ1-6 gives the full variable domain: DVKVTQSSRYLVKRTGEKVFLECVQDMDHENMFWYRQDPGLGLRLIYFSYDVKMKEKGDIPEGYSVSREKKERFSLILESASTNQTSMYLCASRDSSYNSPLHFGNGTRLTVT.